The rows below give T cell receptor beta chains drawn from one sample of a study of blood T cell repertoires in COVID-19. Profiling relied on immunoSEQ multiplex PCR, and the TCRdb table lists in-frame clones only, not all of them. Counted here are about 140,000 clones, around 90% occurring once; the ten biggest clones make up under 6.5%. Material for sequencing was peripheral blood. These receptor sequences come from a human donor in a cohort sampled during active COVID-19. Each CDR3 is given without its conserved first and last residue. D genes are given only for firm matches.

J | D | V | CDR3
TRBJ2-1 | TRBD2 | TRBV18 | ASSPPGLAGEQF
TRBJ2-5 | TRBD2 | TRBV15 | ATRVMGGETQY
TRBJ2-5 | TRBD1 | TRBV3-1/TRBV3-2 | ASSDRDRLYQETQY
TRBJ1-6 | TRBD1 | TRBV7-3 | ASSLATTGAPSNSPLH
TRBJ2-3 | TRBD2 | TRBV11-3 | ASSFRGPSGGAYTDTQY
TRBJ2-2 | TRBD1 | TRBV27 | ASSLLDRGNTGELF
TRBJ1-5 | - | TRBV10-3 | AIRETGLEPQH
TRBJ2-7 | TRBD2 | TRBV6-1 | ASSASIAGALPYEQY
TRBJ2-1 | TRBD2 | TRBV15 | ATSRSWGTSGTSSYNEQF
TRBJ1-2 | - | TRBV9 | ASSVVVLANYGYT
TRBJ2-7 | TRBD1 | TRBV2 | ASSRTGTVYEQY
TRBJ2-7 | TRBD1 | TRBV28 | ASSTTGGHSYEQY
TRBJ2-2 | TRBD2 | TRBV11-1 | ASSNSGRVGELF
TRBJ2-2 | TRBD1 | TRBV7-9 | ASSFTRGRENTGELF
TRBJ2-5 | TRBD2 | TRBV3-1/TRBV3-2 | ASSLATSGREETQY
TRBJ2-1 | TRBD2 | TRBV18 | ASSPRGRAQNEQF
TRBJ2-1 | TRBD2 | TRBV27 | ASSLSRLAGGTEQF
TRBJ1-4 | TRBD1 | TRBV18 | ASSPAAGTEISEKLF
TRBJ1-2 | - | TRBV6-5 | ASTVAVGGGYT
TRBJ2-1 | TRBD2 | TRBV5-6 | ASSLDGAGSADEQF
TRBJ2-1 | - | TRBV3-1/TRBV3-2 | ASSSMGPAKQF
TRBJ1-2 | - | TRBV29-1 | SVSTDHYGYT
TRBJ2-2 | - | TRBV10-3 | AICCGGSGGELF
TRBJ1-4 | TRBD1 | TRBV28 | ASSISGTGNEKLF
TRBJ2-7 | TRBD2 | TRBV5-1 | ASSLTSGGPYEQY
TRBJ2-5 | - | TRBV29-1 | RHSETQY
TRBJ2-7 | - | TRBV27 | ASSRMGRYEQY
TRBJ2-7 | TRBD2 | TRBV4-2 | ASSQEGSGIYEQY
TRBJ2-1 | TRBD1 | TRBV10-1 | ASSGWTGNEQF
TRBJ1-6 | - | TRBV5-3 | ARSLGRDNSPLH
TRBJ2-5 | TRBD1 | TRBV27 | ASSPYPGTGRRETQY
TRBJ2-1 | - | TRBV7-2 | ASSPRSPIAEQF
TRBJ1-1 | - | TRBV21-1 | ASSKVRDMNTEAF
TRBJ2-7 | TRBD1 | TRBV6-1 | ASRERLLGQGVYEQY
TRBJ1-2 | - | TRBV5-4 | ASSLDPGTASYGYT
TRBJ2-4 | - | TRBV3-1/TRBV3-2 | ASSQGGSRSDLAKNIQY
TRBJ2-5 | - | TRBV30 | AWSVRLAETQY
TRBJ2-3 | - | TRBV7-2 | ASSRTGSTDTQY
TRBJ2-1 | - | TRBV5-1 | ASPPPSVQEQF
TRBJ2-3 | - | TRBV5-1 | ASSLGGGLTDTQY
TRBJ2-5 | - | TRBV21-1 | ASSTRTGWETQY
TRBJ2-7 | - | TRBV6-5 | ASSSASIHEQY
TRBJ2-7 | - | TRBV5-1 | ASSALTDYEQY
TRBJ2-7 | TRBD1 | TRBV19 | ASSIVTGTGSYEQY
TRBJ1-1 | TRBD1 | TRBV7-9 | ASIMTGGRTEAF
TRBJ1-1 | TRBD1 | TRBV7-2 | ASSEYRGGTEAF
TRBJ2-2 | TRBD2 | TRBV5-1 | ASSFTSGGDTGELF
TRBJ1-2 | - | TRBV12-3/TRBV12-4 | ASSFAQGNGYT
TRBJ2-7 | TRBD2 | TRBV3-1/TRBV3-2 | ASSQDHGTTFYEQY
TRBJ1-5 | - | TRBV30 | AWSPGSSNQPQH